This T cell receptor (beta chain) stems from a study of blood T cell repertoires in COVID-19. The wider study: Sample material is recorded as cDNA or gDNA derived from T cells, B-cell-depleted T cells, or PBMCs.

Across roughly 25 US areas, participants ranged in age from about 18 to 90 years. TCRdb keeps only in-frame clones here, not all; method: immunoSEQ multiplex PCR. The data hold 200,000 to 250,000 clones, with 80% to 90% observed a single time. This CDR3 is 13 amino acids long. V shed 9 bases and J 3 bases; nucleotides not matched to a gene: 3. CDR1 MDHEN and CDR2 SYDVKM come from the germline V gene. The V gene is TRBV28, the J gene TRBJ1-2; TRBD1 matches 11 bases. The sample was PBMCs or T cells enriched from blood (not recorded which). The receptor was isolated from a woman aged 40 to 49 with acute COVID-19. The CDR3 reads CASRTGGDYGYTF. As DNA, the CDR3 is TGTGCCAGTCGGACAGGGGGCGACTATGGCTACACCTTC.